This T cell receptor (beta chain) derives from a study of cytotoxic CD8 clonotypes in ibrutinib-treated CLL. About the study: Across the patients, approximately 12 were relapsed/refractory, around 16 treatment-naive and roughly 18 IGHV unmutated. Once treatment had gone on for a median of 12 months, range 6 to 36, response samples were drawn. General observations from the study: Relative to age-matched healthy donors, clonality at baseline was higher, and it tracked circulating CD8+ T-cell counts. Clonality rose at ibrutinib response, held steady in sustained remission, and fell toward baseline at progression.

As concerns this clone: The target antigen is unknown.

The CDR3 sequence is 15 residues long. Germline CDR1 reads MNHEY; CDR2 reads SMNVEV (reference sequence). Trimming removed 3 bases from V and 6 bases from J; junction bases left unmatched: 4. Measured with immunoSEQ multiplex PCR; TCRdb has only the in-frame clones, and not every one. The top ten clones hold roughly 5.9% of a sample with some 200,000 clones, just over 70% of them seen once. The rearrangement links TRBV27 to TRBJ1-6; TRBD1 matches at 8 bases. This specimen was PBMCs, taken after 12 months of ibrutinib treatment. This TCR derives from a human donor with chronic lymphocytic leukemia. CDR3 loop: CASSFQGASNSPLHF. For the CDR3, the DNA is TGTGCCAGCAGTTTCCAGGGGGCAAGTAATTCACCCCTCCACTTT.